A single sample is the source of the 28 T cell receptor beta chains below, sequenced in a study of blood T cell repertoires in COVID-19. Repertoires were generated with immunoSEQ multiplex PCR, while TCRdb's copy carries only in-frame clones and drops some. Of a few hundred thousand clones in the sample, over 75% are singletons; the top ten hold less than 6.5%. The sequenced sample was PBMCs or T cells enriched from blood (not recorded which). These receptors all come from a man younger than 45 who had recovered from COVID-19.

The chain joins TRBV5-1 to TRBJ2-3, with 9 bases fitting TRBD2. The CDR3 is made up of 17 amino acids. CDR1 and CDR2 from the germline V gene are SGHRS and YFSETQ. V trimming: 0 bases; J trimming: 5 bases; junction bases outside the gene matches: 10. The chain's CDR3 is CASSLAVGAGGQDTQYF. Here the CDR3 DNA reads TGCGCCAGCAGCTTGGCCGTAGGAGCGGGGGGCCAAGATACGCAGTATTTT.

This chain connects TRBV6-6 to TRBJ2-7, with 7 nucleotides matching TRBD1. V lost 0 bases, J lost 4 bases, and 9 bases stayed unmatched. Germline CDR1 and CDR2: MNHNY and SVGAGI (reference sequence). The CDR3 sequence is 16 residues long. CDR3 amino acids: CASSYSSDRDKYEQYF. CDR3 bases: TGTGCCAGCAGTTACTCGAGTGACAGGGATAAGTACGAGCAGTACTTC.

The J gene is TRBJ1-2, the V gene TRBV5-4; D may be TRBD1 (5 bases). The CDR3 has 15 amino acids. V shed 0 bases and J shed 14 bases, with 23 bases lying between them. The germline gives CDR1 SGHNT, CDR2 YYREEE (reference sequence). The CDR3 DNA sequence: TGTGCCAGCAGCTTGGTGTCTAGTGACCTCTATGGGGGGACCTTC. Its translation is CASSLVSSDLYGGTF.

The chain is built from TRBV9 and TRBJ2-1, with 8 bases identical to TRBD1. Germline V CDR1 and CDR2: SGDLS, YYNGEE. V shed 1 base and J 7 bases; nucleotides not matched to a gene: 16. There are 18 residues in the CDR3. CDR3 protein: CASSVFPTGRQGANEQFF. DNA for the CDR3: TGTGCCAGCAGCGTATTCCCTACAGGGCGGCAGGGGGCAAATGAGCAGTTCTTC.

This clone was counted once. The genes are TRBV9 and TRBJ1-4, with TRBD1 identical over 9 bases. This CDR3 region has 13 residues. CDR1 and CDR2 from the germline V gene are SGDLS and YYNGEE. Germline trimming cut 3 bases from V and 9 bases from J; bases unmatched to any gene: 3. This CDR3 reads CASSATGGKKLFF. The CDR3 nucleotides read TGTGCCAGCAGCGCCACAGGGGGCAAAAAACTGTTTTTT.

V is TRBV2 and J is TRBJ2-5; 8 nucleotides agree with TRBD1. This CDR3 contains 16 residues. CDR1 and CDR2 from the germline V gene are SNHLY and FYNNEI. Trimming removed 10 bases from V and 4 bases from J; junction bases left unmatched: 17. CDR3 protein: CATTRGATGEGETQYF. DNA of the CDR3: TGTGCCACCACGAGGGGAGCGACAGGGGAAGGAGAGACCCAGTACTTC.

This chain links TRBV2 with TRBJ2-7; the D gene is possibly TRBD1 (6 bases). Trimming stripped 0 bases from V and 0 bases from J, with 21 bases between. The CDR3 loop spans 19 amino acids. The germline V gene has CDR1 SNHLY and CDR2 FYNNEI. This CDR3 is CASSEAEVLGGPSSYEQYF. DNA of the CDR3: TGTGCCAGCAGTGAAGCCGAGGTTTTAGGGGGACCCAGCTCCTACGAGCAGTACTTC. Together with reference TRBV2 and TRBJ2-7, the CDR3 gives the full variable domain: EPEVTQTPSHQVTQMGQEVILRCVPISNHLYFYWYRQILGQKVEFLVSFYNNEISEKSEIFDDQFSVERPDGSNFTLKIRSTKLEDSAMYFCASSEAEVLGGPSSYEQYFGPGTRLTVT.

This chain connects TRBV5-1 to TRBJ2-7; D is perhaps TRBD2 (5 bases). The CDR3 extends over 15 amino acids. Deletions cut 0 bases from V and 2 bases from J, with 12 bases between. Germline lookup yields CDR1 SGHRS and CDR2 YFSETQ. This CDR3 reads CASSLVGEPTYEQYF. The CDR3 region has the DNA TGCGCCAGCAGCTTGGTCGGGGAACCTACCTACGAGCAGTACTTC.

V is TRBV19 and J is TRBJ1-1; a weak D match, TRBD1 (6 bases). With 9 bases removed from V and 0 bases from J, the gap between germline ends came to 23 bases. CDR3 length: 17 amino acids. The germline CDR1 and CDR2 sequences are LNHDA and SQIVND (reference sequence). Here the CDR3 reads CARGKNRAASLNTEAFF. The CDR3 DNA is TGTGCCAGGGGTAAAAACAGGGCCGCCTCACTGAACACTGAAGCTTTCTTT.

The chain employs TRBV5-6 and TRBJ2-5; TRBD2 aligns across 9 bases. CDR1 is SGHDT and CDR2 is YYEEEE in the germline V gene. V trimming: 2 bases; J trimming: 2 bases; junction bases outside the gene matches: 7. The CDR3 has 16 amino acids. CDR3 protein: CASSFGLANSQETQYF. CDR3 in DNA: TGTGCCAGCAGCTTCGGACTAGCGAATAGTCAAGAGACCCAGTACTTC.

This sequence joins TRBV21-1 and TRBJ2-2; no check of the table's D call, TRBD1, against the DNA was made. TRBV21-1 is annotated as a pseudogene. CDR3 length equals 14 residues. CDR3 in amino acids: CANVGQGVTGELFF. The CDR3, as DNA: TGTGCCAACGTGGGGCAGGGGGTCACCGGGGAGCTGTTTTTT.

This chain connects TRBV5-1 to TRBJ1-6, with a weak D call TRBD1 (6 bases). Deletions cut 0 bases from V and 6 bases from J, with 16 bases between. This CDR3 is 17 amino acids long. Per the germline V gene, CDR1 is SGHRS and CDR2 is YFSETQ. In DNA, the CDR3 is TGCGCCAGCAGCTTGGAAGGGGGTGTGGGTTTTAATTCACCCCTCCACTTT. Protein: CASSLEGGVGFNSPLHF. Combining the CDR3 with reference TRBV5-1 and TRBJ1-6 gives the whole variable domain KAGVTQTPRYLIKTRGQQVTLSCSPISGHRSVSWYQQTPGQGLQFLFEYFSETQRNKGNFPGRFSGRQFSNSRSEMNVSTLELGDSALYLCASSLEGGVGFNSPLHFGNGTRLTVT.

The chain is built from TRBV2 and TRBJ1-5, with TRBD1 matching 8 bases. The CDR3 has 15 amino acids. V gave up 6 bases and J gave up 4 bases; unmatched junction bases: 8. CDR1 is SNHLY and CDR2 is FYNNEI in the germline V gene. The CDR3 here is CASRFDRGGNQPQHF. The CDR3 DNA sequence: TGTGCCAGCAGGTTTGACAGGGGTGGGAATCAGCCCCAGCATTTT.

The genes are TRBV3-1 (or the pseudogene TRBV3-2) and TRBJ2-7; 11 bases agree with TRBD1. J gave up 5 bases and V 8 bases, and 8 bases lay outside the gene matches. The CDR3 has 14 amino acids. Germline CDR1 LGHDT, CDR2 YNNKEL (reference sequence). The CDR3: CASGEPGQGDEQYF. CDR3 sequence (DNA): TGTGCCAGCGGCGAACCGGGACAGGGGGACGAGCAGTACTTC.

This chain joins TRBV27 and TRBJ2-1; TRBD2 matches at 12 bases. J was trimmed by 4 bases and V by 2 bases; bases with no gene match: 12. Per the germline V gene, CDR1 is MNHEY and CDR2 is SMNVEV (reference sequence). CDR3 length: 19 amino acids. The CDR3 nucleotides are TGTGCCAGCAGTTTACCCCCAGGGGCTAGCGGGGGGGTATACAATGAGCAGTTCTTC. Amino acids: CASSLPPGASGGVYNEQFF.

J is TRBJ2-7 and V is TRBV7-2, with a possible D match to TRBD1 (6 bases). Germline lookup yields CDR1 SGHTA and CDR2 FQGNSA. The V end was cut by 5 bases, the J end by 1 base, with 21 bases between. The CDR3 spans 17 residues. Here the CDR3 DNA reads TGTGCCAGCAGCATCGGCCCTCTGGCAGGGGCTTCCTACGAGCAGTACTTC. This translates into CASSIGPLAGASYEQYF.

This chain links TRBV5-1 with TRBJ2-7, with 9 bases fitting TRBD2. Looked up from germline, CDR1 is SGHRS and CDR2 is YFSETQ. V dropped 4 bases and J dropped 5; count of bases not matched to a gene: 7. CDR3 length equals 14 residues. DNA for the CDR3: TGCGCCAGCAGCGCCGGACTAGCGACCGACGAGCAGTACTTC. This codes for CASSAGLATDEQYF.

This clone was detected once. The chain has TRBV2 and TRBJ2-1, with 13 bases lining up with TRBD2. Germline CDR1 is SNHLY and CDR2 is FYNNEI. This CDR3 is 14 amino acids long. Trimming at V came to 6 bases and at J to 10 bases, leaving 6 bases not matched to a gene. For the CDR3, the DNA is TGTGCCAGCAGAAGACTAGCGGGGGGCGGGGAGCAGTTCTTC. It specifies CASRRLAGGGEQFF.

CDR3 amino acids: CASSRTGIYYGYTF. The DNA for the CDR3 is TGTGCCAGCAGTCGCACCGGGATCTACTATGGCTACACCTTC. The chain has TRBV6-5 and TRBJ1-2; D ambiguous. The V and J ends lost 5 bases and 3 bases respectively, with 13 bases between them. The CDR3 loop spans 14 amino acids. Germline loops: CDR1 MNHEY, CDR2 SVGAGI.

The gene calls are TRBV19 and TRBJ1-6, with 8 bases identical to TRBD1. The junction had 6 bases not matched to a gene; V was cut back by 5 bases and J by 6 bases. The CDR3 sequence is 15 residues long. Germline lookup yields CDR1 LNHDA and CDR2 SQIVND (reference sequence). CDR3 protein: CASSPFTGGNSPLHF. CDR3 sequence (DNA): TGTGCCAGTAGTCCATTCACAGGGGGTAATTCACCCCTCCACTTT.

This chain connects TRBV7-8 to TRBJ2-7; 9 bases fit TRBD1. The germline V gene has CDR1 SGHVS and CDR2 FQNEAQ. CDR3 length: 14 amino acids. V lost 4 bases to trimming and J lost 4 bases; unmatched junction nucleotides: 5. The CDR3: CASSSGTGSYEQYF. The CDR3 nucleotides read TGTGCCAGCAGCTCCGGGACAGGGTCATACGAGCAGTACTTC. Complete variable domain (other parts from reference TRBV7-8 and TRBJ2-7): GAGVSQSPRYKVAKRGQDVALRCDPISGHVSLFWYQQALGQGPEFLTYFQNEAQLDKSGLPSDRFFAERPEGSVSTLKIQRTQQEDSAVYLCASSSGTGSYEQYFGPGTRLTVT.

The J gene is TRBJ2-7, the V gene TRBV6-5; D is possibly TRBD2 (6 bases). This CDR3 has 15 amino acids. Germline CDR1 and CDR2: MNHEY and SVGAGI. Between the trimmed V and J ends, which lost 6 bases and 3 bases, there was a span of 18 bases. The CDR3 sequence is CASSTKAGPNYEQYF. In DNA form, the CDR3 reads TGTGCCAGCAGCACAAAGGCGGGGCCAAACTACGAGCAGTACTTC.

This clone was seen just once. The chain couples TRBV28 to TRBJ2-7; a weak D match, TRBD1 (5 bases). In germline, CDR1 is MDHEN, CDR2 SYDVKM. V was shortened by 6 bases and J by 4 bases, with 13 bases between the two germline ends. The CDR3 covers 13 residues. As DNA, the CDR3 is TGTGCCAGCAGGTGGGGCCCTGGGTACGAGCAGTACTTC. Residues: CASRWGPGYEQYF.

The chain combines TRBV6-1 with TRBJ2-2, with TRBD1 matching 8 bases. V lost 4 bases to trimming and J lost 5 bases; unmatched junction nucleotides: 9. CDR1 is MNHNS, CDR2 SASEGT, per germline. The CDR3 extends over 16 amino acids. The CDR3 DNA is TGTGCCAGCAGTGGAGAAGGACAGGGTATGACCGGGGAGCTGTTTTTT. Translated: CASSGEGQGMTGELFF.

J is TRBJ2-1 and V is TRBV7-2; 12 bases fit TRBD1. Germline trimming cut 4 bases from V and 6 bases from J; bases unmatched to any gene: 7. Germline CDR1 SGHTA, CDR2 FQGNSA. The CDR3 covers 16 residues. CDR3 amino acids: CASSYLGTGGGNEQFF. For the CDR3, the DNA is TGTGCCAGCAGCTACCTAGGGACAGGGGGCGGCAATGAGCAGTTCTTC.

CDR3 sequence (DNA): TGTGCCAGCAGCTTCGGGTCGTGGAATTCACCCCTCCACTTT. It encodes CASSFGSWNSPLHF. V is TRBV7-3 and J is TRBJ1-6; D remains ambiguous. This CDR3 comprises 14 residues. V was cut by 3 bases and J by 7 bases, with 10 bases left in between. The germline gives CDR1 SGHTA, CDR2 FQGTGA.

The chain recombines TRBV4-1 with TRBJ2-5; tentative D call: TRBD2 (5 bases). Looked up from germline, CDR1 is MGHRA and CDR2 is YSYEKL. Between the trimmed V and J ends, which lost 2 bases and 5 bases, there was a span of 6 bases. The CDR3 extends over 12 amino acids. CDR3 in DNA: TGCGCCAGCAGCCAATCGGGGGAGACCCAGTACTTC. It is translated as CASSQSGETQYF.

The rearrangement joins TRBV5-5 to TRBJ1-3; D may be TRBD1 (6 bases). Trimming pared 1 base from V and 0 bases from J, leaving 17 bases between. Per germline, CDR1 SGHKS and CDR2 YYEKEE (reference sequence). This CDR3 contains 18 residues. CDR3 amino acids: CASSLWGTWTVSGNTIYF. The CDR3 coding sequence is TGTGCCAGCAGCTTGTGGGGCACCTGGACAGTCTCTGGAAACACCATATATTTT.